The rows below give T cell receptor beta chains drawn from one sample of a study of human T cells and chemical hapten exposure. TCRdb independently ran MiXCR on the RACE reads; one entry per CDR3 protein. This repertoire shows 35,000 to 50,000 distinct CDR3 sequences, approximately 4% found once; its top ten account for 4.5% to 7%. Material: whole blood. These TCRs come from a human donor in good health. Some clones in this sample may be carry-over from other donors' samples. Each CDR3 is given with its conserved first and last residue. The D gene is left open where the match is weak. Clone size is not always given. Where it is, it says once, few, many or a class for expanded clones.

>TRBJ2-4|many|TRBD1|TRBV10-1
CASSADRDLAKNIQYF
TGCGCCAGCAGTGCAGACAGGGATCTAGCCAAAAACATTCAGTACTTC
>TRBJ1-3|few|-|TRBV5-6
CASSLELGVSGNTIYF
TGTGCCAGCAGCTTGGAGCTGGGGGTCTCTGGAAACACCATATATTTT
>TRBJ1-2|many|-|TRBV24-1
CVTSEGYGYTF
TGTGTCACCAGCGAGGGCTATGGCTACACCTTC
>TRBJ2-3|many|-|TRBV2
CASRIPTDTQYF
TGTGCCAGTAGGATTCCCACAGATACGCAGTATTTT
>TRBJ1-6|many|TRBD1|TRBV28
CASSLWDRDNSPLHF
TGTGCCAGCAGTTTATGGGACAGGGATAATTCACCCCTCCACTTT
>TRBJ2-5|many|TRBD2|TRBV4-1
CASSQASPSGRVGVQETQYF
TGCGCCAGCAGCCAAGCATCGCCCAGCGGGAGGGTCGGAGTCCAAGAGACCCAGTACTTC
>TRBJ2-1|many|-|TRBV24-1
CATSPSPSYNEQFF
TGTGCCACCAGTCCTAGCCCATCCTACAATGAGCAGTTCTTC
>TRBJ2-1|-|-|TRBV5-6
CASSLAQSYNEQFF
TGTGCCAGCAGCTTGGCACAGAGTTACAATGAGCAGTTCTTC
>TRBJ2-5|many|-|TRBV3-1
CASSRQDQETQYF
TGTGCCAGCAGCCGGCAGGACCAAGAGACCCAGTACTTC
>TRBJ2-1|few|-|TRBV2
CASSPRQFPYNEQFF
TGTGCCAGCAGCCCACGACAGTTCCCTTACAATGAGCAGTTCTTC
>TRBJ1-1|-|-|TRBV12-3/TRBV12-4
CASSFGQTNTEAFF
TGTGCCAGCAGTTTTGGGCAGACAAACACTGAAGCTTTCTTT
>TRBJ2-1|many|TRBD2|TRBV11-2
CASSLVAGNPNEQFF
TGTGCCAGCAGCTTAGTAGCGGGAAACCCAAATGAGCAGTTCTTC
>TRBJ1-1|-|-|TRBV12-3/TRBV12-4
CASSLAENTEAFF
TGTGCCAGCAGTTTAGCTGAGAACACTGAAGCTTTCTTT
>TRBJ2-4|many|-|TRBV11-2
CASSPSLARNIQYF
TGTGCCAGCAGCCCCTCCCTAGCGAGAAACATTCAGTACTTC
>TRBJ2-5|-|-|TRBV25-1
CASSSQRVQETQYF
TGTGCCAGCAGTTCCCAAAGGGTCCAAGAGACCCAGTACTTC
>TRBJ1-5|-|-|TRBV19
CASSALQGRNQPQHF
TGTGCCAGTAGTGCCCTACAGGGACGCAATCAGCCCCAGCATTTT
>TRBJ2-7|many|-|TRBV29-1
CSVAPGRPYEQYF
TGCAGCGTTGCCCCGGGCAGGCCCTACGAGCAGTACTTC
>TRBJ1-1|many|-|TRBV4-1
CASSQDPQVEAFF
TGCGCCAGCAGCCAAGATCCACAGGTTGAAGCTTTCTTT